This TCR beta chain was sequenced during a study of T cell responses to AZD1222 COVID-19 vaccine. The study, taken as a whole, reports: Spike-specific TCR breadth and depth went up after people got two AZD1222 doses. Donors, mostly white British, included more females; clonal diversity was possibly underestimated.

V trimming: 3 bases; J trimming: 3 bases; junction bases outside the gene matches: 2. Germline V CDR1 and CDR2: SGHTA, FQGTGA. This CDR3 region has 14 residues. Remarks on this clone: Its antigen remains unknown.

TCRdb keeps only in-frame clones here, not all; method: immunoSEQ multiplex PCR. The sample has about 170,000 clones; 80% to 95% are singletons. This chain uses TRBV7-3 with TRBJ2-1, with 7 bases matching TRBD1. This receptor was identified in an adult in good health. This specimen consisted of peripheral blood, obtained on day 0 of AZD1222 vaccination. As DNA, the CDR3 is TGTGCCAGCAGCTTTGGGACAGTCTACAATGAGCAGTTCTTC. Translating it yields CASSFGTVYNEQFF.